This T cell receptor (beta chain) was identified in a study of identical twins. Only healthy Caucasians were enrolled as donors. The ends lost 5 bases at V and 5 bases at J; junction bases unmatched: 8. This CDR3 region has 14 residues. For this clonotype: The antigen remains unidentified.

MiXCR, applied by TCRdb to the 5' RACE reads, yields one record per CDR3 protein. The data contain some 570,000 distinct CDR3 sequences, 20% to 25% of them singletons. Whole-study results and caveats: Cross-sectional statistical analysis, not tracking of the same donors, underpinned the conclusions.

The data also belong to a second study, concerning yellow fever vaccine responses in identical twins.

V gene TRBV12-3 or TRBV12-4 combines with J gene TRBJ2-5; TRBD1 matches at 7 bases. Sequenced: CD4+ T cells sorted from blood. This receptor was identified in a woman younger than 30 in good health. CDR3: CASSPDRAGETQYF. The CDR3 DNA is TGTGCCAGCAGTCCTGACAGGGCTGGGGAGACCCAGTACTTC.